A single T cell receptor beta chain is shown here with its context. Data came from immunoSEQ multiplex PCR; TCRdb stores just in-frame clones and leaves some out. The sample lists tens of thousands of clones; about 88% were seen once. V was clipped by 3 bases and J by 2 bases; unmatched bases: 4. CDR1 KGHSH and CDR2 LQKENI come from the germline V gene. The CDR3 runs to 16 residues. The data originate from a study of control samples from healthy donors and cancer patients. The clonotype comes from a woman aged 55 to 70 in good health. This chain links TRBV18 with TRBJ1-2; TRBD1 matches 12 bases. The sample comprised blood. The DNA of the CDR3 is TGTGCCAGCTCACCTCAGGGACAGGGGGCGAACTATGGCTACACCTTC. It translates to CASSPQGQGANYGYTF.